What follows describes a single T cell receptor beta chain. The sample comes from a study of cytomegalovirus exposure and HLA in healthy donors. Germline V gene sequence: CDR1 GTSNPN, CDR2 SVGIG (reference sequence). The germline V and J ends were trimmed by 4 bases and 4 bases, with 13 bases remaining between them. The length of the CDR3 is 13 residues. Primers for the PCR totalled 60 Vbeta and 13 Jbeta. The assay was immunoSEQ multiplex PCR, and TCRdb's table has in-frame clones only and misses some. The table records approximately 190,000 clones, about 86% of them present only once. The sample consisted of PBMCs. The chain uses TRBV30 and TRBJ1-2; D gene uncertain. The clonotype originates from a woman between 18 and 29 years old in good health and CMV-seropositive. The CDR3, as DNA: TGTGCCTGGAACATCGACATTGGCTATGGCTACACCTTC. This codes for CAWNIDIGYGYTF. The whole variable domain, remainder taken from reference TRBV30 and TRBJ1-2, is SQTIHQWPATLVQPVGSPLSLECTVEGTSNPNLYWYRQAAGRGLQLLFYSVGIGQISSEVPQNLSASRPQDRQFILSSKKLLLSDSGFYLCAWNIDIGYGYTFGSGTRLTVV.